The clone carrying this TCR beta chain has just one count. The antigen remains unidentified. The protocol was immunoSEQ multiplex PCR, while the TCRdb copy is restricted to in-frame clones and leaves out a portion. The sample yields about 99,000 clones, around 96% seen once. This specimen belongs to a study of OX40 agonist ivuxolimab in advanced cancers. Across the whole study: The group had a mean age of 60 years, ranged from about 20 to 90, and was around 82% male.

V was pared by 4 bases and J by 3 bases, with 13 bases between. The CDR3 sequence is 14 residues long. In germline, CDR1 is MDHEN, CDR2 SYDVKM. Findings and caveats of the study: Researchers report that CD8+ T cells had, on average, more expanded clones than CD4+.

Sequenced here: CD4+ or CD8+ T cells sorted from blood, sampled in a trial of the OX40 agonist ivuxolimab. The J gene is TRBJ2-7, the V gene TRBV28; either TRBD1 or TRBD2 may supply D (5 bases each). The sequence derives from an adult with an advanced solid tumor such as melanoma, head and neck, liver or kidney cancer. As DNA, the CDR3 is TGTGCCAGCAGTTATGTGGGACGGAACTACGAGCAGTACTTC. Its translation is CASSYVGRNYEQYF.